These T cell receptor beta chains were read from a single sample in a study of blood T cell repertoires in COVID-19. Repertoires were generated with immunoSEQ multiplex PCR, while TCRdb's copy carries only in-frame clones and drops some. The sample carries about 210,000 clones, 87% recorded once. Material: PBMCs or T cells enriched from blood (not recorded which). Receptor source: a young man with acute COVID-19. CDR3s include the opening cysteine and the closing phenylalanine or tryptophan. D genes are given only for firm matches. For some rows the clone size is stated as once, few or many, or as a class when expanded; others skip it.

D: TRBD1; size: .; J: TRBJ1-2; V: TRBV19; CDR3: CASSIADRENYGYTF; DNA: TGTGCCAGTAGTATCGCCGACAGGGAGAACTATGGCTACACCTTC
D: TRBD1; size: once; J: TRBJ1-1; V: TRBV7-8; CDR3: CASSPVDRVAFF; DNA: TGTGCCAGCAGCCCCGTGGACAGGGTCGCTTTCTTT
D: .; size: .; J: TRBJ1-2; V: TRBV4-1; CDR3: CASSQDRVGYGYTF; DNA: TGCGCCAGCAGCCAAGACAGGGTCGGCTATGGCTACACCTTC
D: .; size: once; J: TRBJ2-7; V: TRBV28; CDR3: CASSFPSATGFSYEQYF; DNA: TGTGCCAGCAGTTTCCCCTCGGCGACAGGCTTCTCCTACGAGCAGTACTTC
D: TRBD1; size: .; J: TRBJ2-7; V: TRBV2; CDR3: CASRTGGYEQYF; DNA: TGTGCCAGCAGGACAGGGGGGTACGAGCAGTACTTC
D: .; size: .; J: TRBJ2-2; V: TRBV7-8; CDR3: CASSFYASMEVYLGNTGELFF; DNA: TGTGCCAGCAGCTTCTACGCTAGTATGGAGGTTTATCTGGGAAACACCGGGGAGCTGTTTTTT
D: .; size: .; J: TRBJ2-5; V: TRBV11-3; CDR3: CASSLDLDSTYGETQYF; DNA: TGTGCCAGCAGCTTAGATCTGGACTCGACTTACGGAGAGACCCAGTACTTC
D: TRBD1; size: .; J: TRBJ1-2; V: TRBV5-6; CDR3: CASSLEVQGAPGYTF; DNA: TGTGCCAGCAGCTTGGAAGTCCAGGGGGCGCCTGGCTACACCTTC
D: .; size: .; J: TRBJ1-1; V: TRBV25-1; CDR3: CASSAGNTEAFF; DNA: TGTGCCAGCAGTGCAGGGAACACTGAAGCTTTCTTT
D: TRBD1; size: .; J: TRBJ2-2; V: TRBV19; CDR3: CASTGTGPTGELFF; DNA: TGTGCCAGTACCGGGACAGGTCCCACCGGGGAGCTGTTTTTT
D: TRBD2; size: .; J: TRBJ2-3; V: TRBV30; CDR3: CACRLAGAGDTQYF; DNA: TGTGCCTGCCGACTAGCGGGAGCAGGAGATACGCAGTATTTT
D: TRBD1; size: few; J: TRBJ1-1; V: TRBV11-2; CDR3: CASSQDRGEAFF; DNA: TGTGCCAGCAGTCAGGACAGGGGTGAAGCTTTCTTT
D: .; size: .; J: TRBJ2-5; V: TRBV19; CDR3: CASSPRVQETQYF; DNA: TGTGCCAGTAGTCCCAGGGTCCAAGAGACCCAGTACTTC
D: TRBD2; size: .; J: TRBJ2-3; V: TRBV7-9; CDR3: CASSLAPGLAGVGDTQYF; DNA: TGTGCCAGCAGCTTAGCGCCTGGACTAGCGGGAGTGGGAGATACGCAGTATTTT
D: TRBD1; size: .; J: TRBJ1-5; V: TRBV19; CDR3: CASELGQGLAQPQHF; DNA: TGTGCCAGTGAGCTCGGACAGGGTTTGGCGCAGCCCCAGCATTTT
D: TRBD1; size: .; J: TRBJ2-7; V: TRBV11-3; CDR3: CASSPGTGVLNEQYF; DNA: TGTGCCAGCAGCCCTGGGACAGGGGTTTTGAACGAGCAGTACTTC
D: .; size: .; J: TRBJ2-1; V: TRBV5-6; CDR3: CASSLNLHEQFF; DNA: TGTGCCAGCAGCTTGAACTTACATGAGCAGTTCTTC
D: .; size: once; J: TRBJ1-6; V: TRBV25-1; CDR3: CASSASVNSPLHF; DNA: TGTGCCAGCAGTGCCTCAGTAAATTCACCCCTCCACTTT
D: TRBD1; size: once; J: TRBJ1-5; V: TRBV20-1; CDR3: CSASGGRGPNQPQHF; DNA: TGCAGTGCTAGTGGTGGCAGGGGGCCTAATCAGCCCCAGCATTTT
D: TRBD2; size: .; J: TRBJ2-3; V: TRBV7-3; CDR3: CASSPRRGGLAGGTDTQYF; DNA: TGTGCCAGCAGCCCCCGACGTGGGGGACTAGCGGGAGGGACAGATACGCAGTATTTT
D: .; size: few; J: TRBJ2-7; V: TRBV6-2/TRBV6-3; CDR3: CASSYEGPSYEQYF; DNA: TGTGCCAGCAGTTACGAGGGTCCATCCTACGAGCAGTACTTC
D: .; size: .; J: TRBJ2-1; V: TRBV10-1; CDR3: CASSRSSGSEQFF; DNA: TGCGCCAGCAGCCGCAGCAGCGGGTCTGAGCAGTTCTTC
D: .; size: .; J: TRBJ1-2; V: TRBV28; CDR3: CASRGEVAGAYGYTF; DNA: TGTGCCAGCAGGGGGGAGGTCGCGGGGGCCTATGGCTACACCTTC
D: .; size: .; J: TRBJ1-5; V: TRBV2; CDR3: CASSEFGNQPQHF; DNA: TGTGCCAGCAGTGAATTCGGGAATCAGCCCCAGCATTTT
D: .; size: once; J: TRBJ2-7; V: TRBV6-5; CDR3: CASRPPAGLEQYF; DNA: TGTGCCAGCAGGCCCCCGGCAGGGCTCGAGCAGTACTTC
D: .; size: .; J: TRBJ2-5; V: TRBV3-1/TRBV3-2; CDR3: CASSLTTETQYF; DNA: TGTGCCAGCAGCCTCACCACAGAAACCCAGTACTTC
D: .; size: .; J: TRBJ2-6; V: TRBV10-3; CDR3: CASLGGSGANVLTF; DNA: TGTGCCAGCCTAGGGGGCTCTGGGGCCAACGTCCTGACTTTC
D: TRBD2; size: .; J: TRBJ2-4; V: TRBV9; CDR3: CASSVAGGAKNIQYF; DNA: TGTGCCAGCAGCGTAGCGGGAGGGGCCAAAAACATTCAGTACTTC
D: TRBD1; size: .; J: TRBJ2-1; V: TRBV14; CDR3: CASSPRTGGYNEQFF; DNA: TGTGCCAGCAGCCCACGGACAGGGGGCTACAATGAGCAGTTCTTC
D: TRBD1; size: .; J: TRBJ1-4; V: TRBV27; CDR3: CASSLGQDEKLFF; DNA: TGTGCCAGCAGTTTGGGACAGGATGAAAAACTGTTTTTT
D: .; size: .; J: TRBJ2-1; V: TRBV7-8; CDR3: CASSSGLTYNEQFF; DNA: TGTGCCAGCAGCTCGGGACTTACTTACAATGAGCAGTTCTTC
D: TRBD1; size: .; J: TRBJ2-4; V: TRBV11-2; CDR3: CASSRGQFLAKNIQYF; DNA: TGTGCCAGCAGCCGGGGACAGTTTCTAGCCAAAAACATTCAGTACTTC
D: TRBD2; size: .; J: TRBJ2-3; V: TRBV24-1; CDR3: CATSDSSGRVTDTQYF; DNA: TGTGCCACCAGTGATTCTAGCGGGAGGGTCACAGATACGCAGTATTTT
D: .; size: few; J: TRBJ1-3; V: TRBV6-5; CDR3: CASSLDSFSGNTIYF; DNA: TGTGCCAGCAGTCTCGACAGCTTCTCTGGAAACACCATATATTTT
D: .; size: .; J: TRBJ1-4; V: TRBV7-9; CDR3: CASSLLRGSNEKLFF; DNA: TGTGCCAGCAGCTTACTTCGGGGAAGTAATGAAAAACTGTTTTTT
D: .; size: .; J: TRBJ1-5; V: TRBV28; CDR3: CASREFSNQPQHF; DNA: TGTGCCAGCAGGGAGTTTAGCAATCAGCCCCAGCATTTT
D: .; size: .; J: TRBJ2-2; V: TRBV4-3; CDR3: CASSQSRTGELFF; DNA: TGCGCCAGCAGCCAGAGTAGAACCGGGGAGCTGTTTTTT
D: .; size: .; J: TRBJ1-2; V: TRBV7-8; CDR3: CASSPRGRYGYTF; DNA: TGTGCCAGCAGCCCCCGGGGGAGGTATGGCTACACCTTC
D: TRBD1; size: .; J: TRBJ2-7; V: TRBV18; CDR3: CASSPPETGFSEQYF; DNA: TGTGCCAGCTCACCACCGGAGACAGGGTTCAGCGAGCAGTACTTC
D: TRBD1; size: once; J: TRBJ2-1; V: TRBV9; CDR3: CASSPRDRGYNEQFF; DNA: TGTGCCAGCAGCCCGAGGGACAGGGGTTACAATGAGCAGTTCTTC
D: .; size: .; J: TRBJ2-7; V: TRBV6-5; CDR3: CASKYRDYEQYF; DNA: TGTGCCAGCAAGTACAGGGACTACGAGCAGTACTTC
D: .; size: .; J: TRBJ2-2; V: TRBV7-6; CDR3: CASSLSGSEELFF; DNA: TGTGCCAGCAGCTTAAGCGGTTCCGAGGAGCTGTTTTTT
D: TRBD1; size: .; J: TRBJ2-3; V: TRBV14; CDR3: CASSQSGQTNTDTQYF; DNA: TGTGCCAGCAGCCAATCGGGACAGACTAACACAGATACGCAGTATTTT
D: TRBD1; size: .; J: TRBJ1-1; V: TRBV10-1; CDR3: CASSELPGGTEAFF; DNA: TGCGCCAGCAGTGAGTTGCCAGGGGGCACTGAAGCTTTCTTT
D: TRBD2; size: .; J: TRBJ2-7; V: TRBV19; CDR3: CASSTLTSGRNEQYF; DNA: TGTGCCAGTAGTACCCTAACTAGCGGGAGGAACGAGCAGTACTTC
D: TRBD2; size: .; J: TRBJ2-3; V: TRBV6-6; CDR3: CASSLGLAGEDTQYF; DNA: TGTGCCAGCAGCCTAGGACTAGCGGGAGAGGATACGCAGTATTTT
D: .; size: once; J: TRBJ1-2; V: TRBV19; CDR3: CASSIGGLRGYTF; DNA: TGTGCCAGTAGTATAGGAGGGCTTCGGGGCTACACCTTC
D: TRBD2; size: .; J: TRBJ2-5; V: TRBV7-2; CDR3: CASSTRTSGGRETQYF; DNA: TGTGCCAGCAGCACCCGGACTAGCGGGGGTAGGGAGACCCAGTACTTC
D: .; size: few; J: TRBJ1-1; V: TRBV7-2; CDR3: CASSLAAGGARRNTEAFF; DNA: TGTGCCAGCAGCTTAGCCGCCGGGGGGGCGCGGAGGAACACTGAAGCTTTCTTT
D: .; size: .; J: TRBJ1-2; V: TRBV28; CDR3: CASSLIRGNGYTF; DNA: TGTGCCAGCAGTTTGATCCGGGGAAATGGCTACACCTTC
D: .; size: .; J: TRBJ2-7; V: TRBV28; CDR3: CASSRSSGQSDYEQYF; DNA: TGTGCCAGCAGCCGATCCTCGGGACAATCAGACTACGAGCAGTACTTC